What follows describes a single T cell receptor beta chain. The antigen remains unidentified. In the same sample, other DNA sequences code for this CDR3. The CDR3 covers 13 residues. The germline V gene has CDR1 SGHAT and CDR2 FQNNGV. V lost 3 bases, J lost 6 bases, and 9 bases lay in between. Sequencing was performed with immunoSEQ multiplex PCR; in TCRdb, only in-frame clones are kept and a portion is missing. Here the sample spans around 2,000,000 clones, approximately 95% being singletons. These data are taken from a study of shared clonotypes between healthy human individuals. Overall study findings and caveats: Few donors restricted represented genetic and exposure-history diversity.

V and J are TRBV11-2 and TRBJ2-1; D is possibly TRBD1 or TRBD2 (5 bases each). This TCR was recovered from a man younger than 30 in good health. Sequenced: naive CD4+ T cells sorted from blood. Subset in this sample: CD45RA+ positively selected. CDR3 protein: CASSFPGGNEQFF. The CDR3 nucleotides read TGTGCCAGCAGCTTTCCTGGGGGCAATGAGCAGTTCTTC.